The present T cell receptor beta chain was sequenced within a study of glioma-infiltrating T cells. General study findings and limits: Tissue and blood shared very few CDR3 sequences. Above-expected tissue-blood divergence occurred in all gliomas, most in low-grade ones.

Trimming shortened V by 0 bases and J by 0 bases, and 9 bases separated the two germline ends. CDR3 length: 16 amino acids. The germline V gene encodes CDR1 MNHNY and CDR2 SVGAGI (reference sequence). This clonotype was seen at least ten times. Its antigen remains unknown. Using RNA template, CDR3s of TCR alpha and beta were amplified with iRepertoire arm-PCR. Input was about 85-450 ng of tissue mRNA or PBMC total RNA. TCRdb reprocessed the multiplex PCR reads via MiXCR and lists one record per CDR3 protein. The sample lists 100,000 to 150,000 distinct CDR3 sequences; approximately 24% were seen once. The TCR sequence derives from a human donor with low-grade glioma or glioblastoma, undergoing nonglioma brain surgery, or in good health (not recorded which). Sequencing was carried out using glioma tissue, nonneoplastic brain tissue, or PBMCs (not recorded which). The chain combines TRBV6-6 with TRBJ2-1; tentative D call: TRBD2 (5 bases). CDR3 residues: CASSYSGGRSYNEQFF. CDR3 sequence (DNA): TGTGCCAGCAGTTACTCAGGCGGGCGCTCCTACAATGAGCAGTTCTTC.